Each of the 5 T cell receptor beta chains below was sequenced from the same sample in a study of identical twins (TCRdb year 2016). The library was prepared using 5' RACE. Data came from an Illumina HiSeq 2000. TCRdb applied fastp at Q25 and MiXCR to the public reads, then kept only in-frame beta chains. Rows are unified per CDR3 protein, each entry keeping the most common DNA and genes. Recorded for this sample are 500,000 to 550,000 distinct CDR3 sequences; less than 25% of them occurred a single time. The ten largest clones take up roughly 0.9% of the sample. These same records also appear under a second study, on T cells expressing NK-cell markers.

The sequencing input was CD4+ T cells sorted from blood. The receptor source for this set is a woman between 18 and 30 years old in good health.

This clonotype was seen a few times. Here the CDR3 reads CSVRLYNEQFF. Here the CDR3 DNA reads TGCAGCGTCAGACTGTACAATGAGCAGTTCTTC. The chain couples TRBV29-1 to TRBJ2-1; D remains unclear. This CDR3 is 11 amino acids long. CDR1 is SQVTM and CDR2 is ANQGSEA in the germline V gene. V was clipped by 6 bases and J by 4 bases, with 7 bases between them.

This clonotype was detected many times. The rearrangement joins TRBV6-1 to TRBJ2-3, with D perhaps TRBD1 (5 bases). CDR3 length: 15 amino acids. Trimming removed 8 bases from V and 1 base from J, with 16 bases in between. Germline V lookup: CDR1 MNHNS, CDR2 SASEGT. DNA for the CDR3: TGTGCCAGCGGGGCTAGGACGGCCCGCACAGATACGCAGTATTTT. Residues: CASGARTARTDTQYF.

J is TRBJ1-6 and V is TRBV2; a weak D match, TRBD1 (5 bases). In germline, CDR1 is SNHLY, CDR2 FYNNEI. Trimming cost V 6 bases and J 8 bases, with 17 bases left between them. The CDR3 loop spans 15 amino acids. The CDR3 reads CASRGTGRGDSPLHF. The CDR3 DNA reads as TGTGCCAGCAGGGGCACGGGACGAGGGGATTCACCCCTCCACTTT.

The chain employs TRBV12-3 or TRBV12-4 and TRBJ1-6; perhaps TRBD1 as D (6 bases). Trimming took 6 bases from V and 13 from J, leaving 13 bases between them. The CDR3 is 12 amino acids. The CDR3 DNA follows: TGTGCCAGCAGGATTCAGGGGAGCCCCCTCCACTTT. This encodes CASRIQGSPLHF.

This clonotype appeared many times. The gene calls are TRBV12-3 or TRBV12-4 and TRBJ2-7; D gene unclear. This CDR3 has 13 residues. Trimming shortened V by 2 bases and J by 2 bases, and 7 bases separated the two germline ends. This chain's CDR3 is CASSLSRTYEQYF. DNA for the CDR3: TGTGCCAGCAGTTTAAGCCGCACCTACGAGCAGTACTTC.